The rows below give T cell receptor beta chains drawn from one sample of a study of vaccination effects on CD4 cells after COVID-19. These receptors are not linked to any known antigen. Profiling relied on immunoSEQ multiplex PCR, and the TCRdb table lists in-frame clones only, not all of them. The sample consists of 70,000 to 75,000 clones, around 76% of them appearing once. The source was CD4+ T cells from PBMCs cultured with HCoV-OC43 spike peptides, collected before COVID-19 vaccination. Source of these receptors: a human donor who received a COVID-19 vaccine. CDR3s include the opening cysteine and the closing phenylalanine or tryptophan. Expanded clones get a size class; other rows say once, few or many, or leave the size out.

clone size | J gene | V gene | CDR3 protein
- | TRBJ1-5 | TRBV9 | CASSVSGGSQPQHF
once | TRBJ1-3 | TRBV18 | CASVRGANSGNTIYF
once | TRBJ2-3 | TRBV4-3 | CASSQSWTGGISDTQYF
- | TRBJ1-5 | TRBV12-3/TRBV12-4 | CASSFIRGPQHF
few | TRBJ1-2 | TRBV6-5 | CASRGQGYGYTF
- | TRBJ2-3 | TRBV12-3/TRBV12-4 | CASSTSTDTQYF
once | TRBJ2-3 | TRBV11-3 | CASSLARADTQYF
- | TRBJ2-1 | TRBV19 | CASRGQGDRNEQFF
- | TRBJ1-2 | TRBV7-9 | CASSRPNPDGGYTF
- | TRBJ2-5 | TRBV20-1 | CSASRADRRETQYF
- | TRBJ2-1 | TRBV24-1 | CATSDPTSGGARGEQFF
- | TRBJ1-2 | TRBV12-3/TRBV12-4 | CASSARGGGYTF
- | TRBJ2-2 | TRBV9 | CASSALFGPGELFF
- | TRBJ2-5 | TRBV18 | CASSPPGQETQYF
- | TRBJ1-2 | TRBV7-9 | CASSLWESYGYTF
few | TRBJ1-6 | TRBV5-1 | CASSFSPGQGESPLHF